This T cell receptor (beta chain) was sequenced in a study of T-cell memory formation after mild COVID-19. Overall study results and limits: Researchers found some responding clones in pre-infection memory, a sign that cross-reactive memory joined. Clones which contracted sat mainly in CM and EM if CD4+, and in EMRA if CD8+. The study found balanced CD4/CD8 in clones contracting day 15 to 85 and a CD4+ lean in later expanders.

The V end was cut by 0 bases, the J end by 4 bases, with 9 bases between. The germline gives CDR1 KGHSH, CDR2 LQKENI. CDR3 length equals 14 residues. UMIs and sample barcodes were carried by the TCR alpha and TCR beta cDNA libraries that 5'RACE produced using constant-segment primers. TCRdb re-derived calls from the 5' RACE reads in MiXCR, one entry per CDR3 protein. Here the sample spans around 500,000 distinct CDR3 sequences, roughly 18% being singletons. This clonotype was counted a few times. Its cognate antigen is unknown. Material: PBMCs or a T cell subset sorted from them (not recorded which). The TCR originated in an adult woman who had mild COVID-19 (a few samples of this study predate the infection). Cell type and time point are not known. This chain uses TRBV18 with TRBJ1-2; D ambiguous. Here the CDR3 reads CASSPPADTYGYTF. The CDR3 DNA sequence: TGTGCCAGCTCACCACCGGCCGATACCTATGGCTACACCTTC.